Shown below are 25 T cell receptor beta chains from a single sample sequenced in a study of CD8+CD57+ T cells in acquired aplastic anemia. The template used for profiling TCR beta VDJ and CDR3 was genomic DNA. TCRdb re-called the reads with MiXCR, one entry per CDR3 protein. The repertoire holds fewer than 200,000 distinct CDR3 sequences, with about half as singletons. Patients chosen for sequencing had CD8+CD57+ cells that had expanded, as shown by flow cytometry. The material sequenced was sorted CD4+, CD8+, or CD8+CD57+ T cells (not recorded which) from PBMCs. The receptors were gathered from a human donor with aplastic anemia.

The rearrangement joins TRBV20-1 to TRBJ2-1; no clear D. Germline CDR1 and CDR2: DFQATT and SNEGSKA (reference sequence). The CDR3 totals 13 residues. Deletions cut 3 bases from V and 6 bases from J, with 12 bases between. Written as DNA, the CDR3 is TGCAGTGCTAGCGTCTCCGCAGGCAATGAGCAGTTCTTC. It specifies CSASVSAGNEQFF.

About this clonotype: This could be a read error, since a much larger clone is one nucleotide away. The rearrangement links TRBV6-5 to TRBJ1-5, with D possibly matching TRBD1 (6 bases). The CDR3 loop spans 13 amino acids. CDR1 is MNHEY and CDR2 is SVGAGI in the germline V gene. Trimming pared 4 bases from V and 7 bases from J, leaving 11 bases between. The CDR3 loop reads CASSSPGGQPQHF. The CDR3 nucleotides read TGTGCCAGCAGTTCCCCCGGGGGCCAGCCCCAGCATTTT.

The gene calls are TRBV10-3 and TRBJ1-2; 7 bases are shared with TRBD1. Germline assignment: CDR1 ENHRY and CDR2 SYGVKD. The CDR3 runs to 13 residues. V gave up 0 bases and J gave up 10 bases; unmatched junction bases: 5. CDR3 region: CAISESTGDDYTF. DNA for the CDR3: TGTGCCATCAGTGAGTCCACAGGGGACGACTACACCTTC.

This clonotype was recorded at least ten times. V usage is TRBV7-3 and J usage is TRBJ2-1; 10 bases line up with TRBD2. This CDR3 region has 15 residues. The germline V gene has CDR1 SGHTA and CDR2 FQGTGA. J lost 8 bases, V lost 2 bases, and 6 bases had no gene match. The CDR3 sequence: CASSLGSGGRDEQFF. The CDR3 nucleotides read TGTGCCAGCAGCTTAGGTAGCGGGGGGAGAGATGAGCAGTTCTTC.

The rearrangement joins TRBV24-1 to TRBJ2-2; 10 bases match TRBD1. V trimming: 4 bases; J trimming: 6 bases; junction bases outside the gene matches: 7. The CDR3 has 16 amino acids. Germline V gene sequence: CDR1 KGHDR, CDR2 SFDVKD. The DNA for the CDR3 is TGTGCCACCAGTGACCCGGGACAGGGGTTACCCGGGGAGCTGTTTTTT. This codes for CATSDPGQGLPGELFF.

This clonotype was detected many times. This may come from a read error, since a much larger clone is one base off. CDR3 DNA: TGCGCCAGCAACAATGGCTATAATCCACCCCTCCACTTT. It yields the protein CASNNGYNPPLHF. V and J are TRBV10-1 and TRBJ1-6; the D is unclear. CDR3 length: 13 amino acids. Per germline, CDR1 WNHNN and CDR2 SYGVQD (reference sequence).

There are a few counts of this clonotype. The V call is TRBV24-1, the J call TRBJ1-6; D is undetermined. Germline CDR1 reads KGHDR; CDR2 reads SFDVKD. The CDR3 extends over 13 amino acids. V was clipped by 5 bases and J by 7 bases, with 8 bases between them. CDR3 in amino acids: CATSGGENSPLHF. The CDR3 DNA sequence: TGTGCCACCAGTGGGGGAGAGAATTCACCCCTCCACTTT.

Here the CDR3 DNA reads TGTGCCAGTAGTACACAGGCTTCCTCCTACGAGCAGTACTTC. Amino acid sequence: CASSTQASSYEQYF. V usage is TRBV19 and J usage is TRBJ2-7; a weak D match, TRBD1 (5 bases). CDR3 size: 14 residues. V dropped 4 bases and J dropped 0 bases, with 10 bases sitting between them. The germline V gene encodes CDR1 LNHDA and CDR2 SQIVND (reference sequence).

The chain combines TRBV7-6 with TRBJ2-2; possible D gene TRBD2, 5 bases. The CDR3 consists of 15 residues. V lost 1 base and J 4 bases, leaving 10 bases between the germline ends. CDR1 is SGHVS and CDR2 is FNYEAQ in the germline V gene. DNA for the CDR3: TGTGCCAGCAGCTTAGGGCGCGGGCGCACCGGGGAGCTGTTTTTT. This sequence encodes CASSLGRGRTGELFF.

V gene TRBV20-1 combines with J gene TRBJ2-3, with D uncertain. Trimming stripped 5 bases from V and 5 bases from J, with 8 bases between. The CDR3 runs 11 residues. Germline lookup yields CDR1 DFQATT and CDR2 SNEGSKA (reference sequence). The CDR3 DNA sequence: TGCAGTGCTGCTACTGTAGATACGCAGTATTTT. Its protein product is CSAATVDTQYF.

The CDR3 protein is CATSSPRRTQYF. The CDR3 DNA reads TGTGCCACCAGCTCCCCCCGGCGGACCCAGTACTTC. The V and J genes are TRBV15 and TRBJ2-5; no definite D call. The CDR3 consists of 12 residues. The V and J ends lost 5 bases and 7 bases respectively, with 11 bases between them. Germline CDR1 reads LNHNV; CDR2 reads YYDKDF (reference sequence).

The count of this clonotype is one. This chain uses TRBV20-1 with TRBJ1-1; D unclear. The CDR3 is made up of 13 amino acids. V lost 1 base to trimming and J lost 1 base, with 7 bases between them. CDR1 DFQATT and CDR2 SNEGSKA come from the germline V gene (reference sequence). CDR3 loop: CSARADPNTEAFF. The CDR3 DNA follows: TGCAGTGCTAGAGCAGATCCGAACACTGAAGCTTTCTTT.

In its sample, this clonotype was seen many times. The chain has TRBV24-1 and TRBJ2-7, with 8 bases aligning to TRBD1. Looked up from germline, CDR1 is KGHDR and CDR2 is SFDVKD. The V gene end was trimmed by 7 bases and the J gene end by 4 bases; junction bases not matched to a gene: 11. The CDR3 has 15 residues. CDR3 protein: CATSQSGTGQYEQYF. The CDR3 DNA follows: TGTGCCACCAGCCAATCCGGGACAGGTCAATACGAGCAGTACTTC.

In its sample, this clonotype was seen a few times. CDR3 sequence (DNA): TGTGCCAGCAAACGGGGGGCATGGGGTGGAGAGACCCAGTACTTC. Its translation is CASKRGAWGGETQYF. The rearrangement joins TRBV6-6 to TRBJ2-5; weak D call: TRBD2 (7 bases). V lost 7 bases and J 4 bases, leaving 19 bases between the germline ends. The CDR3 length is 15 residues. Germline CDR1 is MNHNY and CDR2 is SVGAGI (reference sequence).

This clonotype was picked up many times. This chain connects TRBV10-3 to TRBJ2-3; D possibly corresponds to TRBD1 (6 bases). There are 13 residues in the CDR3. V shed 7 bases and J shed 3 bases, with 11 bases lying between them. Germline loops: CDR1 ENHRY, CDR2 SYGVKD. The CDR3 is CAINTGMTDTQYF. For the CDR3, the DNA is TGTGCCATCAACACAGGGATGACAGATACGCAGTATTTT.

The sample holds one count of this clonotype. The V call is TRBV20-1, the J call TRBJ1-4; D is ambiguous. The V end was cut by 0 bases, the J end by 4 bases, with 6 bases between. Germline CDR1 and CDR2: DFQATT and SNEGSKA (reference sequence). The CDR3 covers 13 residues. The CDR3 protein is CSAREGYNEKLFF. DNA for the CDR3: TGCAGTGCTAGAGAAGGTTATAATGAAAAACTGTTTTTT.

The genes are TRBV10-1 and TRBJ2-7; 7 nucleotides line up with TRBD1. There are 13 residues in the CDR3. CDR1 is WNHNN, CDR2 SYGVQD, per germline (reference sequence). Trimming cost V 6 bases and J 3 bases; bases outside gene matches: 5. CDR3 protein: CASSRDRNYEQYF. CDR3 DNA sequence: TGCGCCAGCAGCAGGGACAGAAACTACGAGCAGTACTTC.

The chain uses TRBV27 and TRBJ2-2, with 8 bases lining up with TRBD1. V was clipped by 4 bases and J by 5 bases; unmatched bases: 6. The CDR3 runs 15 residues. The germline CDR1 and CDR2 sequences are MNHEY and SMNVEV (reference sequence). CDR3 protein: CASSSRQGLTGELFF. The CDR3 DNA sequence: TGTGCCAGCAGTTCACGACAGGGGCTTACCGGGGAGCTGTTTTTT.

The rearrangement uses TRBV25-1 and TRBJ1-6; tentative D call: TRBD1 (5 bases). In germline, CDR1 is MGHDK, CDR2 SYGVNS. The length of the CDR3 is 13 residues. Trimming pared 6 bases from V and 14 bases from J, leaving 17 bases between. CDR3 in amino acids: CASRGPNLETLHF. The CDR3 DNA is TGTGCCAGCAGGGGACCAAATTTAGAGACCCTCCACTTT.

To note about this clonotype: A read error may explain this, as a much larger clone is one base away. CDR3 in DNA: TGCGCCAGCAACCAGGAAACGTCCTCTGGGGCCAACGTCCTGACTTTC. It yields the protein CASNQETSSGANVLTF. The J gene is TRBJ2-6, the V gene TRBV5-1; no definite D call. The CDR3 length is 16 residues. V lost 6 bases and J lost 0, with 13 bases in between. Per germline, CDR1 SGHRS and CDR2 YFSETQ. Complete variable domain (other parts from reference TRBV5-1 and TRBJ2-6): KAGVTQTPRYLIKTRGQQVTLSCSPISGHRSVSWYQQTPGQGLQFLFEYFSETQRNKGNFPGRFSGRQFSNSRSEMNVSTLELGDSALYLCASNQETSSGANVLTFGAGSRLTVL.

This clonotype was detected ten times or more. V and J are TRBV6-2 or TRBV6-3 and TRBJ2-3; TRBD1 is a possible D gene (5 bases). The ends were cut back, 6 bases at V and 8 bases at J, with 12 bases in the middle. The CDR3 is 12 amino acids. CDR1 is MNHEY and CDR2 is SVGEGT in the germline V gene. DNA of the CDR3: TGTGCCAGCAGCCCAACTCAGGGTACGCAGTATTTT. Protein product: CASSPTQGTQYF.

This clonotype was detected ten times or more. The chain recombines TRBV25-1 with TRBJ2-2; 9 bases match TRBD1. Germline lookup yields CDR1 MGHDK and CDR2 SYGVNS. The V and J ends lost 4 bases and 0 bases, in that order; junction bases with no gene match: 6. This CDR3 comprises 17 residues. CDR3 DNA sequence: TGTGCCAGCAGTGCGCGACAGGGGGGTGCGAACACCGGGGAGCTGTTTTTT. Translated, it gives CASSARQGGANTGELFF.

Many counts were recorded for this clonotype. The chain has TRBV20-1 and TRBJ1-5, with D possibly TRBD1 on 6 matching bases. This CDR3 is 16 amino acids long. V lost 3 bases and J lost 0, with 15 bases in between. CDR1 is DFQATT, CDR2 SNEGSKA, per germline (reference sequence). In DNA form, the CDR3 reads TGCAGTGCTAGTTTCAGGGGACCTACTAGCAATCAGCCCCAGCATTTT. This gives the protein CSASFRGPTSNQPQHF.

This clonotype has a handful of counts. V usage is TRBV10-3 and J usage is TRBJ2-2; TRBD2 matches at 11 bases. The V segment lost 4 bases and the J segment 6 bases; nucleotides outside the gene matches: 1. The CDR3 is 14 amino acids. Germline assignment: CDR1 ENHRY and CDR2 SYGVKD. CDR3 nucleotides: TGTGCCATCAGTGGACTAGCGGGGTCCGGGGAGCTGTTTTTT. It is translated as CAISGLAGSGELFF.

This clonotype showed up many times. CDR3 sequence reads: CSARAGNEQFF. CDR3 DNA: TGCAGTGCTAGAGCGGGAAATGAGCAGTTCTTC. The chain has TRBV20-1 and TRBJ2-1, with D tentatively TRBD2 (5 bases). CDR3 length: 11 residues. V lost 1 base, J lost 7 bases, and 5 bases lay in between. The germline CDR1 and CDR2 sequences are DFQATT and SNEGSKA (reference sequence).